This passage covers 19 T cell receptor beta chains from one sample sequenced in a study of regulatory T cells in long-lasting Graves disease. Investigators prepared the TCR beta libraries by applying iRepertoire HTBI primers and Arm-PCR of CDR3 regions. TCRdb reprocessed the multiplex PCR reads via MiXCR and lists one record per CDR3 protein. The sample lists 600,000 to 650,000 distinct CDR3 sequences, around 17% occurring once. Time point denoted: newly diagnosed GD, antithyroid drugs for less than 3 months. The authors made the TCR library using RNA they extracted from PBMCs. These data were also reused for a study on T cells in Graves' hyperthyroidism and ophthalmopathy.

Sequenced material: peripheral blood mononuclear cells (PBMCs), taken at new diagnosis, from a patient treated with antithyroid drugs. These receptors all stem from a woman aged 25 to 39 with Graves disease.

This clonotype was counted many times. This chain joins TRBV5-1 and TRBJ2-3; 7 bases line up with TRBD1. CDR1 and CDR2 (germline): SGHRS, YFSETQ. The CDR3 loop spans 15 amino acids. Germline trimming cut 4 bases from V and 2 bases from J; bases unmatched to any gene: 7. CDR3: CASSPQGPNTDTQYF. The DNA for the CDR3 is TGCGCCAGCAGCCCACAGGGGCCGAACACAGATACGCAGTATTTT. Full variable domain (remainder filled in from reference TRBV5-1 and TRBJ2-3): KAGVTQTPRYLIKTRGQQVTLSCSPISGHRSVSWYQQTPGQGLQFLFEYFSETQRNKGNFPGRFSGRQFSNSRSEMNVSTLELGDSALYLCASSPQGPNTDTQYFGPGTRLTVL.

The sample holds many counts of this clonotype. CDR3 amino acids: CASSRRSGTSAINEQFF. The DNA of the CDR3 is TGTGCCAGCAGCCGGAGATCCGGGACTAGCGCTATCAATGAGCAGTTCTTC. The chain carries TRBV28 and TRBJ2-1, with TRBD2 matching over 10 bases. This CDR3 has 17 residues. Germline V gives CDR1 MDHEN, CDR2 SYDVKM. V was pared by 6 bases and J by 6 bases, with 14 bases of the junction left unmatched.

CDR3 residues: CASGQVLSTEAFF. The DNA of the CDR3 is TGCGCCAGCGGACAGGTGTTGAGCACTGAAGCTTTCTTT. This chain links TRBV10-2 with TRBJ1-1; TRBD1 matches 7 bases. The CDR3 covers 13 residues. With V trimmed by 8 bases and J by 4 bases, 7 bases remained unmatched. Germline CDR1 and CDR2: WSHSY and SAAADI.

This clonotype was observed at least ten times. The rearrangement joins TRBV5-1 to TRBJ2-3, with 14 positions matching TRBD2. With V trimmed by 2 bases and J by 5 bases, 7 bases remained unmatched. The CDR3 is made up of 17 amino acids. The V gene's germline CDR1 is SGHRS and CDR2 YFSETQ. The DNA for the CDR3 is TGCGCCAGCAGCTTCCTGGGACTAGCGGGAGATGGAGATACGCAGTATTTT. Protein sequence: CASSFLGLAGDGDTQYF.

This clonotype occurred a few times. The chain combines TRBV20-1 with TRBJ2-1; D might be TRBD2 (6 bases). V was shortened by 5 bases and J by 6 bases, with 17 bases between the two germline ends. Germline loops: CDR1 DFQATT, CDR2 SNEGSKA (reference sequence). The CDR3 loop spans 14 amino acids. Written as DNA, the CDR3 is TGCAGTGCTTCTCTGGGCGGGATCCGCAATGAGCAGTTCTTC. Amino acids: CSASLGGIRNEQFF.

This clonotype was seen at least ten times. Here the CDR3 reads CASSPGTALSYEQYF. DNA of the CDR3: TGTGCCAGCAGTCCAGGGACAGCCCTCTCCTACGAGCAGTACTTC. The genes are TRBV28 and TRBJ2-7, with TRBD1 identical over 7 bases. The CDR3 is 15 amino acids. Germline assignment: CDR1 MDHEN and CDR2 SYDVKM. The J segment lost 0 bases and the V segment lost 5 bases, leaving 7 bases of the junction unmatched.

This clonotype was recorded a few times. The genes are TRBV6-2 or TRBV6-3 and TRBJ2-3; the D is unclear. Per the germline V gene, CDR1 is MNHEY and CDR2 is SVGEGT. The CDR3 spans 17 residues. Trimming took off 0 bases at V and 2 bases at J, with 15 bases between the two ends. The CDR3 loop reads CASSYSMGAQNTDTQYF. The CDR3, as DNA: TGTGCCAGCAGTTACTCGATGGGCGCCCAAAACACAGATACGCAGTATTTT.

V is TRBV30 and J is TRBJ1-6; D remains unclear. The germline gives CDR1 GTSNPN, CDR2 SVGIG (reference sequence). CDR3 length: 12 amino acids. Trimming left V 0 bases short and J 9 bases short, with 6 bases between. The CDR3 sequence is CAWSVHGSPLHF. CDR3 nucleotides: TGTGCCTGGAGTGTACATGGTTCACCCCTCCACTTT.

This clonotype has a handful of counts. The V gene is TRBV14, the J gene TRBJ2-2, with D unresolved. The CDR3 has 15 residues. Trimming pared 3 bases from V and 4 bases from J, leaving 12 bases between. Germline CDR1 SGHDN, CDR2 FVKESK. CDR3 DNA: TGTGCCAGCAGCCAGGTTATGGGGATCACCGGGGAGCTGTTTTTT. Amino acid sequence: CASSQVMGITGELFF.

The rearrangement uses TRBV2 and TRBJ2-1; the match to TRBD2 covers 11 bases. Trimming cost V 6 bases and J 8 bases; bases outside gene matches: 15. This CDR3 region has 17 residues. Germline-derived CDR1 and CDR2 are SNHLY and FYNNEI. The CDR3 here is CASRGKPGLAVSDEQFF. The CDR3 region has the DNA TGTGCCAGCAGGGGAAAACCGGGACTAGCGGTGTCCGATGAGCAGTTCTTC. The full variable domain, with the rest looked up from reference TRBV2 and TRBJ2-1, is EPEVTQTPSHQVTQMGQEVILRCVPISNHLYFYWYRQILGQKVEFLVSFYNNEISEKSEIFDDQFSVERPDGSNFTLKIRSTKLEDSAMYFCASRGKPGLAVSDEQFFGPGTRLTVL.

Worth noting for this clonotype: Possible read error: a much larger clone is one base away. It is likely a read error, because the conserved phenylalanine at the end of the CDR3 is missing. The rearrangement joins TRBV11-2 to TRBJ2-1; perhaps D is TRBD1 or TRBD2 (6 bases each). V was trimmed by 5 bases and J by 9 bases, leaving 20 bases between them. The CDR3 has 15 amino acids. CDR1 is SGHAT and CDR2 is FQNNGV in the germline V gene. The CDR3 here is CASSPPGDNAREQFL. CDR3 nucleotides: TGTGCCAGCAGCCCCCCGGGGGACAACGCCCGTGAGCAGTTCCTC.

In this sample, this clonotype turned up many times. V usage is TRBV5-1 and J usage is TRBJ2-1, with D tentatively TRBD1 or TRBD2 (5 bases each). Germline CDR1 SGHRS, CDR2 YFSETQ. V dropped 0 bases and J dropped 0 bases, with 25 bases sitting between them. This CDR3 is 21 amino acids long. In nucleotides, the CDR3 is TGCGCCAGCAGCTTGGAGGCACGGGGACCGCCGTGGGTCAGCTCCTACAATGAGCAGTTCTTC. Translation: CASSLEARGPPWVSSYNEQFF.

This clonotype was observed at least ten times. This chain connects TRBV2 to TRBJ2-3; no definite D call. CDR1 is SNHLY and CDR2 is FYNNEI in the germline V gene. Trimming took off 5 bases at V and 0 bases at J, with 6 bases between the two ends. The CDR3 has 13 amino acids. The CDR3 protein is CASSQSSTDTQYF. The DNA of the CDR3 is TGTGCCAGCAGTCAGAGTAGCACAGATACGCAGTATTTT.

This clonotype showed up many times. J is TRBJ2-1 and V is TRBV11-3; D remains unclear. CDR1 SGHNT and CDR2 YENEEA come from the germline V gene. V dropped 3 bases and J dropped 10 bases, with 13 bases sitting between them. CDR3 size: 13 residues. CDR3 loop: CASSFGRIGEQFF. The CDR3, as DNA: TGTGCCAGCAGCTTTGGTAGGATCGGCGAGCAGTTCTTC.

The chain carries TRBV20-1 and TRBJ2-7, with 7 bases matching TRBD1. The CDR3 is 14 amino acids. Trimming cost V 7 bases and J 5 bases; bases outside gene matches: 14. In germline, CDR1 is DFQATT, CDR2 SNEGSKA (reference sequence). CDR3 in DNA: TGCAGTGTCCTTCAAGCGACAGGGCTGGACGAGCAGTACTTC. This codes for CSVLQATGLDEQYF.

This clonotype showed up just a few times. CDR3 sequence (DNA): TGTGCCTGTTCGACAGGGGGGTTCGCCAAAAACATTCAGTACTTC. Protein: CACSTGGFAKNIQYF. The chain recombines TRBV30 with TRBJ2-4; 9 bases agree with TRBD1. CDR1 is GTSNPN and CDR2 is SVGIG in the germline V gene (reference sequence). This CDR3 has 15 amino acids. J lost 1 base, V lost 6 bases, and 7 bases had no gene match.

This chain links TRBV28 with TRBJ2-1; 8 bases align to TRBD2. Germline loops: CDR1 MDHEN, CDR2 SYDVKM. V was pared by 4 bases and J by 6 bases, with 17 bases of the junction left unmatched. The CDR3 runs 18 residues. The CDR3 loop reads CASSSLAGTSFSLNEQFF. The CDR3 DNA is TGTGCCAGCAGTTCCCTAGCGGGCACCTCTTTTTCCCTCAATGAGCAGTTCTTC.

CDR3 DNA sequence: TGCAGCGTTGAAGATCTGAGTGTGGACAGGGTGTCTTCTGGGGCCAACGTCCTGACTTTC. Its translation is CSVEDLSVDRVSSGANVLTF. The J gene is TRBJ2-6, the V gene TRBV29-1, with 8 bases aligning to TRBD1. V dropped 0 bases and J dropped 1; count of bases not matched to a gene: 14. The germline V gene has CDR1 SQVTM and CDR2 ANQGSEA. The CDR3 runs to 20 residues.

This clonotype has only a few counts. This chain joins TRBV6-1 and TRBJ1-1; D gene uncertain. Germline assignment: CDR1 MNHNS and CDR2 SASEGT. The V end lost 4 bases, the J end lost 0 bases, and 9 bases lay between the germline ends. This CDR3 comprises 14 residues. The CDR3 loop is CASSARGMNTEAFF. As DNA, the CDR3 is TGTGCCAGCAGTGCGAGAGGGATGAACACTGAAGCTTTCTTT.